The clone carrying this TCR beta chain was observed a handful of times. Primed by a sample-barcoded 5' primer and a J-beta primer mix, a second PCR proceeded for roughly 6 to 12 cycles. TCRdb analysed the 5' RACE reads with MiXCR anew, one entry per CDR3 protein. Of about 800,000 distinct CDR3 sequences listed, 20% to 25% are singletons. These data belong to a study of blood T cells in healthy people across ages. The CDR3 has 16 residues. Germline V gives CDR1 SGHRS, CDR2 YFSETQ. With V trimmed by 4 bases and J by 10 bases, 13 bases remained unmatched. These data were likewise used in another study, on T cells of mothers and their children.

This receptor was taken from a boy aged 5-17 years in good health. Input material: blood. The gene calls are TRBV5-1 and TRBJ1-4, with TRBD1 identical over 10 bases. The CDR3 region is CASSGQLRDRGGKLFF. CDR3 coding DNA: TGCGCCAGCAGCGGGCAGCTCCGGGACAGGGGCGGAAAACTGTTTTTT.